This TCR beta chain was documented in a study of patients and donors after allogeneic stem cell transplantation. V shed 4 bases and J 7 bases; nucleotides not matched to a gene: 6. CDR3 length: 13 residues. MiXCR was run by TCRdb on the RT-PCR reads, yielding one entry per CDR3 protein. The sample carries 190,000 or so distinct CDR3 sequences, 41% recorded once. V and J are TRBV12-3 or TRBV12-4 and TRBJ1-1; 7 bases map to TRBD1. Sequencing was done on a sample of blood, either unsorted or a sorted T cell fraction (not recorded which). This TCR came from a human donor who was either an allogeneic HSCT recipient or a stem cell or donor lymphocyte infusion donor (not recorded which). It is not recorded whose cells these are; they may come from a transplant donor. DNA for the CDR3: TGTGCCAGCAGTTCCCTGACAGGGAGTGAAGCTTTCTTT. Protein: CASSSLTGSEAFF.